What follows is one T cell receptor (beta chain) and its context. The J segment lost 3 bases and the V segment lost 0 bases, leaving 4 bases of the junction unmatched. The CDR3 is 14 residues long. The germline V gene encodes CDR1 DFQATT and CDR2 SNEGSKA (reference sequence). The record originates from a study of identical twins. TCRdb passed the 5' RACE reads through MiXCR, listing each CDR3 protein once. This sample carries 350,000 to 450,000 distinct CDR3 sequences, around a sixth of them seen once, and the ten largest clones take around 10%. Sequenced input: naive T cells sorted from blood. This sequence originates from a man aged 45-60 years in good health. This chain joins TRBV20-1 and TRBJ1-1; 7 bases are shared with TRBD1. CDR3 region: CSARDGQVYTEAFF. The DNA for the CDR3 is TGCAGTGCTAGAGACGGACAGGTCTACACTGAAGCTTTCTTT.